This T cell receptor beta chain was sequenced during a study of naive and memory T cell subsets. General study findings and limits: TCR transcript changes with activation or differentiation may affect this RNA method.

A UMI-containing oligonucleotide was joined by 3' ligation to the TCR cDNA template. Whole-blood samples were 2.5 to 3 ml of peripheral blood from healthy adult volunteers. Unsorted total RNA, roughly 1 to 1000 ng, was DNase treated before reverse transcription. This CDR3 is built from 15 residues. Germline loops: CDR1 PRHDT, CDR2 FYEKMQ (reference sequence). The junction had 10 bases not matched to a gene; V was cut back by 5 bases and J by 7 bases. Regarding this clonotype: Its cognate antigen is unknown.

Ligated cDNA underwent four rounds of PCR with nested alpha and beta constant region primers and SP2. Alpha and beta constant region primers primed reverse transcription for blood and skin samples. MiXCR was run by TCRdb on the 5' RACE reads, yielding one entry per CDR3 protein. The data contain 55,000 to 70,000 distinct CDR3 sequences, 7.2% of them singletons. The receptor comes from a male donor in good health. The rearrangement uses TRBV13 and TRBJ2-1; 8 bases are shared with TRBD2. The CDR3 region has the DNA TGTGCCAGCAGCGAGGGTAGCGGGATAGGGAATGAGCAGTTCTTC. It is translated as CASSEGSGIGNEQFF.